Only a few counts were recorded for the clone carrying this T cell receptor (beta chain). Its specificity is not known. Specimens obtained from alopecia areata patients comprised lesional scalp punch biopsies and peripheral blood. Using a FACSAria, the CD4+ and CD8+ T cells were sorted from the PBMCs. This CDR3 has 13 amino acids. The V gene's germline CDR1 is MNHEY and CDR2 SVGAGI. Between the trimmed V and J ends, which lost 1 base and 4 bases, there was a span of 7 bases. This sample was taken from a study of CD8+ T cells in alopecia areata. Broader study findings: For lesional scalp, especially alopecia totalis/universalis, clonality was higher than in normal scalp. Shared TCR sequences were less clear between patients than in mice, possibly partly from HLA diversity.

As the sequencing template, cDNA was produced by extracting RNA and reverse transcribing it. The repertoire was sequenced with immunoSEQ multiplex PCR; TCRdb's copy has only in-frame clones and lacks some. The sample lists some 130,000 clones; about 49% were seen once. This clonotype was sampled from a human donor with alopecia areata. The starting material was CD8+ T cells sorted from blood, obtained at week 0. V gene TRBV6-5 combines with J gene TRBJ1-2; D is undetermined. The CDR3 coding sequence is TGTGCCAGCAGTTACTTTCAGAGCTATGGCTACACCTTC. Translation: CASSYFQSYGYTF.